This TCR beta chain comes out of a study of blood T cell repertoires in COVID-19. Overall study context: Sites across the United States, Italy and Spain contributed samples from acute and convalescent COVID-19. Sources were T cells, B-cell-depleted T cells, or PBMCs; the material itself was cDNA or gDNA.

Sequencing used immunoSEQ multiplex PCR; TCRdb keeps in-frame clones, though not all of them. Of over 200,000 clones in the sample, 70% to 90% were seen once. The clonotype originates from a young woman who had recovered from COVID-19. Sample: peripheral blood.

CDR3 nucleotide sequence: TGTGCCAGCAGCGTAGGGTTAGCGGAGTTCCAAGAGACCCAGTACTTC. Translating it yields CASSVGLAEFQETQYF. This rearrangement joins TRBV9 to TRBJ2-5; perhaps TRBD2 as D (6 bases). Deletions cut 0 bases from V and 1 base from J, with 13 bases between. CDR1 and CDR2 from the germline V gene are SGDLS and YYNGEE. This CDR3 spans 16 amino acids.